This T cell receptor (beta chain) was sequenced for a study of CD8 T cells in ankylosing spondylitis. General observations from the study: Certain motif variants had earlier been reported in reactive arthritis synovial fluid and blood. Seemingly characteristic of ankylosing spondylitis blood was a TCR beta motif consisting of eight highly homologous variants.

5'-RACE, quantitative and with molecular barcodes, yielded the TCR beta libraries. TCRdb re-analysed the 5' RACE reads in MiXCR, keeping a single row per CDR3 protein. In the table there are hundreds of thousands of distinct CDR3 sequences, approximately 22% of which are singletons. A few counts support this clonotype. What it recognizes is unknown. V lost 4 bases, J lost 4 bases, and 5 bases stayed unmatched. The CDR3 has 14 amino acids. Germline V gene sequence: CDR1 SNHLY, CDR2 FYNNEI. The clonotype was recovered from a male donor with ankylosing spondylitis or in good health (not recorded which). The sample comprised blood, either unsorted or a sorted T cell fraction (not recorded which). This sequence joins TRBV2 and TRBJ2-5; 8 bases are shared with TRBD1. The CDR3 loop reads CASSGLTGVETQYF. CDR3 DNA: TGTGCCAGCAGTGGCTTGACAGGGGTAGAGACCCAGTACTTC.